One and the same sample provided the 2 T cell receptor beta chains below, sequenced in a study of blood T cell repertoires in COVID-19. The data were produced by immunoSEQ multiplex PCR, yet TCRdb's version contains in-frame clones alone and is incomplete. The sample includes 200,000 or so clones, 75% to 85% of them seen just once. The sample comprised peripheral blood. The receptor source for this set is a human donor in a cohort sampled during active COVID-19.

The chain carries TRBV19 and TRBJ2-3, with TRBD2 identical over 8 bases. V lost 3 bases to trimming and J lost 1 base; unmatched junction nucleotides: 9. The CDR3 totals 17 residues. Germline CDR1 and CDR2: LNHDA and SQIVND (reference sequence). The DNA of the CDR3 is TGTGCCAGTAGTATTCGGTTAGCGGGGACTCGCACAGATACGCAGTATTTT. This gives the protein CASSIRLAGTRTDTQYF.

The sample holds a few counts of this clone. The rearrangement uses TRBV9 and TRBJ2-2; TRBD2 matches 11 bases. The germline V gene encodes CDR1 SGDLS and CDR2 YYNGEE. The CDR3 spans 17 residues. V lost 2 bases to trimming and J lost 1 base; unmatched junction nucleotides: 4. The CDR3 loop reads CASSVWGLAENTGELFF. CDR3 in DNA: TGTGCCAGCAGCGTGTGGGGACTAGCGGAGAACACCGGGGAGCTGTTTTTT. Combining the CDR3 with reference TRBV9 and TRBJ2-2 gives the whole variable domain DSGVTQTPKHLITATGQRVTLRCSPRSGDLSVYWYQQSLDQGLQFLIQYYNGEERAKGNILERFSAQQFPDLHSELNLSSLELGDSALYFCASSVWGLAENTGELFFGEGSRLTVL.